A single sample gave rise to the 13 T cell receptor beta chains below, sequenced in a study of blood T cell repertoires in COVID-19 (dated by TCRdb to about 2020). Receptors were amplified or captured by the immunoSEQ multiplex PCR assay. Entries here come from immuneACCESS through TCRdb and include only in-frame sequences with V and J called. Some clones fail to appear in such tables; in the studies checked, an unresolved V gene covers under half of the shortfall, and the cause of the remainder is unknown. The sample includes around 42,000 clones, with about 85% observed a single time. In total, the top ten clones hold 12% of the sample. Sequencing input: peripheral blood. The receptors shown here come from a human donor in a cohort sampled during active COVID-19.

The chain recombines TRBV28 with TRBJ2-1; the match to TRBD1 covers 9 bases. Germline CDR1 and CDR2: MDHEN and SYDVKM. V dropped 7 bases and J dropped 4; count of bases not matched to a gene: 8. This CDR3 has 15 residues. Here the CDR3 reads CASTTGGAGYNEQFF. DNA for the CDR3: TGTGCCAGCACCACAGGGGGCGCGGGTTACAATGAGCAGTTCTTC.

V and J are TRBV28 and TRBJ1-2, with 7 nucleotides matching TRBD1. The germline gives CDR1 MDHEN, CDR2 SYDVKM. This CDR3 comprises 14 residues. Trimming cost V 5 bases and J 5 bases; bases outside gene matches: 8. The CDR3 loop is CASSPPGRGYGYTF. CDR3 in DNA: TGTGCCAGCAGTCCCCCGGGCAGGGGGTATGGCTACACCTTC.

The rearrangement joins TRBV27 to TRBJ1-6; D not resolved. The CDR3 loop spans 15 amino acids. V lost 7 bases and J lost 1, with 11 bases in between. From germline, CDR1 is MNHEY and CDR2 SMNVEV (reference sequence). CDR3 sequence: CASMRGASYNSPLHF. The CDR3, as DNA: TGTGCCAGCATGCGGGGAGCGTCCTATAATTCACCCCTCCACTTT.

CDR3 nucleotide sequence: TGCGCCAGCGGGACAGTGAGACCCGATAATTCACCCCTCCACTTT. As protein: CASGTVRPDNSPLHF. This chain uses TRBV10-2 with TRBJ1-6, with 7 nucleotides matching TRBD1. The ends lost 8 bases at V and 5 bases at J; junction bases unmatched: 9. Per germline, CDR1 WSHSY and CDR2 SAAADI. The CDR3 covers 15 residues.

The V call is TRBV24-1, the J call TRBJ2-3, with a tentative D call TRBD2 (5 bases). Per the germline V gene, CDR1 is KGHDR and CDR2 is SFDVKD. The germline V and J ends were trimmed by 12 bases and 2 bases, with 14 bases remaining between them. The CDR3 is made up of 13 amino acids. The CDR3 nucleotides read TGTGCCTCCTTCGAGGGCCCCACAGATACGCAGTATTTT. This codes for CASFEGPTDTQYF.

This clone was counted once. This sequence joins TRBV6-6 and TRBJ1-5; a weak D match, TRBD1 (5 bases). CDR1 is MNHNY, CDR2 SVGAGI, per germline (reference sequence). V was trimmed by 7 bases and J by 4 bases, leaving 14 bases between them. CDR3 length equals 14 residues. The CDR3 sequence is CASTGGAANQPQHF. CDR3 nucleotide sequence: TGTGCCAGCACCGGGGGAGCGGCTAATCAGCCCCAGCATTTT.

The J gene is TRBJ2-5, the V gene TRBV7-8; 15 nucleotides align to TRBD2. This CDR3 has 17 amino acids. The germline gives CDR1 SGHVS, CDR2 FQNEAQ. The J segment lost 7 bases and the V segment lost 0 bases, leaving 6 bases of the junction unmatched. CDR3 protein: CASSLALGLAGGGTQYF. CDR3 coding DNA: TGTGCCAGCAGCTTAGCGCTGGGACTAGCGGGGGGTGGGACCCAGTACTTC.

The chain carries TRBV7-9 and TRBJ2-7; D is possibly TRBD1 (5 bases). The V gene lost 1 base and the J gene lost 2 bases, with 12 bases spanning the gap. The CDR3 covers 15 residues. Germline V gives CDR1 SEHNR, CDR2 FQNEAQ (reference sequence). CDR3 in DNA: TGTGCCAGCAGCTTAGAGGGGCCGAAGGCCTACGAGCAGTACTTC. Translating it yields CASSLEGPKAYEQYF.

This chain joins TRBV19 and TRBJ1-6, with unresolved D. CDR1 is LNHDA and CDR2 is SQIVND in the germline V gene (reference sequence). V lost 4 bases and J lost 0, with 16 bases in between. There are 18 residues in the CDR3. Here the CDR3 DNA reads TGTGCCAGTAGTACTCTAAGCGGCAGCAGCTCCTATAATTCACCCCTCCACTTT. Translation gives CASSTLSGSSSYNSPLHF.

The chain combines TRBV6-6 with TRBJ1-2; maybe TRBD1 (5 bases). This CDR3 comprises 12 residues. Germline CDR1 reads MNHNY; CDR2 reads SVGAGI (reference sequence). V lost 6 bases to trimming and J lost 7 bases, with 12 bases between them. The DNA for the CDR3 is TGTGCCAGCAGAACCTCAGGGCCTGGCTACACCTTC. Amino acids: CASRTSGPGYTF.

This chain joins TRBV2 and TRBJ1-2, with D possibly being TRBD1 (6 bases). Germline loops: CDR1 SNHLY, CDR2 FYNNEI. CDR3 length: 14 residues. Trimming removed 6 bases from V and 5 bases from J, with 16 bases in between. CDR3 sequence reads: CASSISGTTYGYTF. Written as DNA, the CDR3 is TGTGCCAGCAGCATCTCGGGGACAACATATGGCTACACCTTC.

The genes are TRBV6-2 or TRBV6-3 and TRBJ2-6; 12 bases are a match to TRBD1. Germline values: CDR1 MNHEY, CDR2 SVGEGT. The J segment lost 3 bases and the V segment lost 2 bases, leaving 5 bases of the junction unmatched. The CDR3 spans 18 residues. The CDR3 nucleotides read TGTGCCAGCAGTTACCAAAGGGACAGGGGGCTTGGGGCCAACGTCCTGACTTTC. Amino acids: CASSYQRDRGLGANVLTF.

The chain's CDR3 is CASSLGQGSYNEQFF. CDR3 DNA sequence: TGCGCCAGCAGCTTGGGTCAGGGCTCCTACAATGAGCAGTTCTTC. The rearrangement links TRBV5-1 to TRBJ2-1; TRBD1 is a possible D gene (5 bases). Germline loops: CDR1 SGHRS, CDR2 YFSETQ. V gave up 0 bases and J gave up 0 bases, with 7 bases separating them. The CDR3 length is 15 residues.